This T cell receptor (beta chain) comes out of a study of breast tumors, draining lymph nodes, adjacent tissues. Regarding the study as a whole: Tumor T cell lymph node origin was a supported hypothesis, not proven.

TCRdb reprocessed the multiplex PCR reads via MiXCR and lists one record per CDR3 protein. The sample holds some 120,000 distinct CDR3 sequences, 15% to 20% seen once. The lymph nodes were axillary draining lymph nodes from breast cancer patients. This clonotype showed up many times. Its antigen is not known. CDR1 is DFQATT, CDR2 SNEGSKA, per germline (reference sequence). The CDR3 totals 17 residues. V shed 2 bases and J 4 bases; nucleotides not matched to a gene: 11. The TCR originated in a female donor with breast cancer. Some clones in this sample may be carry-over from other donors' samples. The sequencing sample was made of axillary lymph node tissue. This chain connects TRBV20-1 to TRBJ2-3; 11 nucleotides agree with TRBD2. The CDR3 spells CSARLAGGGDSADTQYF. CDR3 nucleotides: TGCAGTGCTAGATTAGCGGGGGGGGGCGATTCGGCAGATACGCAGTATTTT.